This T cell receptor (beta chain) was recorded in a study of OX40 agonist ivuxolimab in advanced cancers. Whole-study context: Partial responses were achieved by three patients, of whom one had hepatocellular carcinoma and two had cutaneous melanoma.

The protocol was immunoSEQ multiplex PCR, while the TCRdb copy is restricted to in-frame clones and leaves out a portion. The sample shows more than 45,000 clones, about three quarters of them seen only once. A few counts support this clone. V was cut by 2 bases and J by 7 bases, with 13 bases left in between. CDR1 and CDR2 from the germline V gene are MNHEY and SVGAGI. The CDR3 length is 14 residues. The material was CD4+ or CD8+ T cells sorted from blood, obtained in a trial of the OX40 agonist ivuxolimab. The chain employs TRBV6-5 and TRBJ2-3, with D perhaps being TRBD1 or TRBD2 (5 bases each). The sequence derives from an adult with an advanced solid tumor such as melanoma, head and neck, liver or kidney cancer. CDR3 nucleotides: TGTGCCAGCAGTTACCGAGGGGCAGCCAATACGCAGTATTTT. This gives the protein CASSYRGAANTQYF.